This T cell receptor (beta chain) was sequenced for a study of beta chain features in type 1 diabetes. A note on this clone: Its antigen is unknown.

General observations from the study: Healthy donors had naive, central memory and Treg TCRB repertoires that appeared less similar than those seen among patients. TCRB CDR3s from Type 1 diabetes patients were moderately but significantly shorter in all four CD4+ subsets.

Only one heparinised blood draw was taken per donor, and its volume averaged approximately 100 mL. A CD45RO/CCR7/CD25/CD127/CD95/CD27 panel sorted naive, central memory, regulatory and stem cell-like memory CD4+ cells. Sorting produced populations that all topped 95% purity. V lost 2 bases, J lost 4 bases, and 10 bases lay in between. CDR3 size: 14 residues. Per germline, CDR1 SGHTA and CDR2 FQGTGA. Expressed TCRB transcripts were sequenced after all isolated RNA was converted to cDNA. Method: immunoSEQ multiplex PCR; TCRdb's copy keeps in-frame clones and lacks some. The sample consists of around 150,000 clones, approximately 8.7% of them appearing once.

This receptor was identified in a woman in her twenties or thirties with type 1 diabetes. The chain has TRBV7-3 and TRBJ2-3; a possible D gene is TRBD1 (6 bases). The sequenced sample consisted of central memory CD4+ T cells from blood. This chain's CDR3 is CASSLDTGPDTQYF. DNA for the CDR3: TGTGCCAGCAGCTTAGATACAGGGCCAGATACGCAGTATTTT.